The rows below give T cell receptor beta chains drawn from one sample of a study of OX40 agonist ivuxolimab in advanced cancers. Here immunoSEQ multiplex PCR was the method, and the copy in TCRdb shows in-frame clones only, minus some. The sample shows 30,000 to 40,000 clones, around four fifths of them seen only once. Sequencing used CD4+ or CD8+ T cells sorted from blood, obtained in a trial of the OX40 agonist ivuxolimab. Source of these receptors: an adult with an advanced solid tumor such as melanoma, head and neck, liver or kidney cancer. The CDR3 runs from the conserved cysteine through the conserved F or W. A D gene is named only where the DNA matches it firmly. Rows give clone size only sometimes, using once, few, many, or a class for an expanded clone.

j_gene,v_gene,d_gene,abundance,CDR3aa,CDR3nt
TRBJ2-1,TRBV7-2,TRBD1,.,CASSPRTGPREQFF,TGTGCCAGCAGCCCCCGGACAGGGCCTAGGGAGCAGTTCTTC
TRBJ2-4,TRBV13,TRBD1,.,CASSLGGDRGSQYF,TGTGCCAGCAGCTTAGGGGGGGACAGGGGATCTCAGTACTTC
TRBJ2-3,TRBV7-7,TRBD2,.,CASSRTSGSSDTQYF,TGTGCTAGCAGCCGGACTAGCGGGAGTTCAGATACGCAGTATTTT
TRBJ2-3,TRBV6-5,.,.,CASRGNSDTQYF,TGTGCCAGTCGGGGGAACTCAGATACGCAGTATTTT
TRBJ2-2,TRBV25-1,.,once,CASRPHLTGSLGELFF,TGTGCCAGCAGACCTCACCTCACAGGTTCTCTTGGGGAGCTGTTTTTT
TRBJ2-3,TRBV28,.,.,CASSLSAGFTDTQYF,TGTGCCAGCAGTTTGTCCGCTGGATTCACAGATACGCAGTATTTT
TRBJ2-1,TRBV9,TRBD1,.,CASSVRGRFDNEQFF,TGTGCCAGCAGCGTAAGGGGGCGCTTTGACAATGAGCAGTTCTTC
TRBJ1-2,TRBV10-3,.,.,CASKKGVEGSSSGGYTF,TGTGCCTCCAAAAAGGGGGTGGAGGGGTCGTCTTCGGGAGGCTACACCTTC
TRBJ2-1,TRBV28,.,.,CASSPPGGWNEQFF,TGTGCCAGCAGTCCCCCGGGGGGCTGGAATGAGCAGTTCTTC
TRBJ1-5,TRBV7-2,.,.,CASSRDGGNQPQHF,TGTGCCAGCAGCCGGGACGGGGGCAATCAGCCCCAGCATTTT
TRBJ1-5,TRBV19,.,.,CASSISLSPVGNQPQHF,TGTGCCAGTAGTATTTCCCTGAGCCCTGTGGGCAATCAGCCCCAGCATTTT
TRBJ2-7,TRBV5-4,.,.,CASTFGGGIYEQYF,TGTGCCAGCACCTTTGGGGGGGGCATCTACGAGCAGTACTTC
TRBJ1-4,TRBV6-1,.,.,CASKRGPGAEKLFF,TGTGCCAGCAAAAGGGGCCCTGGGGCTGAAAAACTGTTTTTT
TRBJ2-1,TRBV5-6,.,once,CASSLGLVTHNEQFF,TGTGCCAGCAGCTTAGGGCTAGTAACTCACAATGAGCAGTTCTTC
TRBJ2-3,TRBV19,TRBD2,.,CASSIQAGGTDTQYF,TGTGCCAGTAGTATTCAAGCGGGGGGCACAGATACGCAGTATTTT
TRBJ2-7,TRBV28,.,.,CASSPRGASSYEQYF,TGTGCCAGCAGTCCCCGGGGGGCGAGCTCCTACGAGCAGTACTTC
TRBJ2-1,TRBV5-5,.,.,CASSGRGYNEQFF,TGTGCCAGCTCAGGGAGAGGCTACAATGAGCAGTTCTTC
TRBJ1-4,TRBV11-2,.,.,CASSQSVRAKTNEKLFF,TGTGCCAGCAGCCAGTCGGTCAGGGCAAAAACTAATGAAAAACTGTTTTTT
TRBJ2-7,TRBV5-4,TRBD1,.,CASSLGPARDRGPMGQYF,TGTGCCAGCAGCTTGGGCCCCGCCCGGGACAGGGGGCCCATGGGGCAGTACTTC
TRBJ2-1,TRBV5-6,.,.,CASSSPFKKDNEQFF,TGTGCCAGCAGCTCCCCGTTTAAGAAAGACAATGAGCAGTTCTTC
TRBJ1-2,TRBV29-1,.,.,CSVLRDYGYTF,TGCAGCGTGCTCAGGGACTATGGCTACACCTTC
TRBJ2-1,TRBV11-1,.,.,CASSYRGLDNEQFF,TGTGCCAGCAGCTACCGGGGGCTGGACAATGAGCAGTTCTTC
TRBJ1-6,TRBV2,TRBD1,few,CASNRDRGNSPLHF,TGTGCCAGCAACCGGGACAGGGGTAATTCACCCCTCCACTTT
TRBJ1-6,TRBV5-1,TRBD1,few,CASSLGDRGNSPLHF,TGCGCCAGCAGCTTAGGGGACAGGGGGAATTCACCCCTCCACTTT
TRBJ2-7,TRBV7-2,.,once,CASSSVSSYEQYF,TGTGCCAGCAGCTCGGTCAGTTCCTACGAGCAGTACTTC
TRBJ2-7,TRBV28,TRBD1,.,CASSPPGTGVFEQYF,TGTGCCAGCAGCCCGCCCGGGACAGGGGTGTTCGAGCAGTACTTC
TRBJ1-1,TRBV9,.,.,CASSPGTLGTEAFF,TGTGCCAGCAGCCCCGGGACACTTGGCACTGAAGCTTTCTTT
TRBJ2-5,TRBV5-4,TRBD2,.,CASSLGLAGGETQYF,TGTGCCAGCAGCCTGGGACTAGCCGGGGGAGAGACCCAGTACTTC
TRBJ2-5,TRBV9,TRBD2,.,CASSVDPTSGKRAQYF,TGTGCCAGCAGCGTCGACCCGACTAGCGGGAAAAGGGCCCAGTACTTC
TRBJ2-1,TRBV19,TRBD2,.,CASSMGSGRWNEQFF,TGTGCCAGTAGTATGGGTAGCGGGAGGTGGAATGAGCAGTTCTTC
TRBJ1-2,TRBV11-2,.,medium-sized,CASSLTERDGYTF,TGTGCCAGCAGCTTAACGGAACGTGATGGCTACACCTTC
TRBJ2-1,TRBV2,.,.,CANRTGTYNEQFF,TGTGCCAACAGAACCGGGACCTACAATGAGCAGTTCTTC
TRBJ2-3,TRBV5-1,TRBD1,.,CASSAGQGPSTDTQYF,TGCGCCAGCAGCGCCGGACAGGGCCCTAGCACAGATACGCAGTATTTT
TRBJ2-7,TRBV4-2,TRBD2,.,CASSQTSGRRAYEQYF,TGTGCCAGCAGCCAAACTAGCGGGAGGAGGGCCTACGAGCAGTACTTC
TRBJ2-3,TRBV9,TRBD2,.,CASSATSGSSTDTQYF,TGTGCCAGCAGCGCTACTAGCGGTTCTAGCACAGATACGCAGTATTTT
TRBJ1-1,TRBV6-1,.,.,CASCRGSGF,TGTGCCAGCTGTAGGGGTTCGGGCTTT
TRBJ1-3,TRBV11-1,.,.,CASSLGGASGNTIYF,TGTGCCAGCAGCTTAGGGGGGGCTTCTGGAAACACCATATATTTT
TRBJ2-3,TRBV30,.,.,CAWMHGRGVNTQYF,TGTGCCTGGATGCACGGGCGGGGCGTGAATACGCAGTATTTT
TRBJ2-7,TRBV7-3,TRBD2,once,CASSSRTSGRTEQYF,TGTGCCAGCAGCTCGAGGACTAGCGGGAGGACTGAGCAGTACTTC
TRBJ1-1,TRBV19,.,.,CASSSPDRSNTEAFF,TGTGCCAGTAGTTCCCCAGACAGGTCGAACACTGAAGCTTTCTTT
TRBJ1-1,TRBV6-5,.,few,CASSYSSGRPEAFF,TGTGCCAGCAGTTACTCCTCAGGGCGTCCTGAAGCTTTCTTT
TRBJ2-3,TRBV29-1,TRBD1,.,CSVTGQSTDTQYF,TGCAGCGTTACGGGACAGAGCACAGATACGCAGTATTTT
TRBJ1-1,TRBV7-3,.,.,CASSRSGKEGTEAFF,TGTGCCAGCAGCCGATCAGGGAAGGAGGGCACTGAAGCTTTCTTT
TRBJ2-7,TRBV29-1,.,few,CSASSVYEQYF,TGCAGCGCCTCCAGCGTCTACGAGCAGTACTTC
TRBJ1-2,TRBV11-2,.,.,CASSYRENYGYTF,TGTGCCAGCAGCTACAGGGAGAACTATGGCTACACCTTC
TRBJ2-7,TRBV19,TRBD2,.,CAGPGLAGEQYF,TGTGCCGGGCCGGGACTAGCGGGAGAGCAGTACTTC
TRBJ2-7,TRBV9,TRBD2,once,CASSGTSDYEQYF,TGTGCCAGCAGCGGGACTAGCGATTACGAGCAGTACTTC
TRBJ1-1,TRBV2,.,.,CASSHREVNTEAFF,TGTGCCAGCAGTCACAGGGAGGTGAACACTGAAGCTTTCTTT